A selection of T cell receptor beta chains follows, all from one sample in a study of blood T cells in healthy people across ages. TCRdb processed the 5' RACE reads anew with MiXCR; each CDR3 protein has one entry. The sample yields about 1.4 million distinct CDR3 sequences, roughly 60% seen once. The source material was blood. Source of these receptors: a man younger than 35 in good health. Both conserved end residues are trimmed from each CDR3.

TRBV12-3/TRBV12-4,TRBJ2-2,ASSFRVRGSTGELF
TRBV7-9,TRBJ2-7,ASSSREGYEQY
TRBV18,TRBJ2-7,ASSPMILRRGPYEQY
TRBV27,TRBJ1-6,ASSGVFNSPLH
TRBV3-1,TRBJ1-1,ASSYKGPLTGENTEAF
TRBV4-2,TRBJ2-5,ASGQDVMLEQY
TRBV20-1,TRBJ1-1,SALAGEGTEAF
TRBV4-1,-,ASSLDLWGDRPYEQY
TRBV7-2,TRBJ1-2,ASSWTVGGYGYT
TRBV10-3,TRBJ1-4,AIRGTGVDEKLF
TRBV20-1,TRBJ1-6,SARPGQRNSPLH
TRBV5-6,TRBJ1-2,ASSVTLEGGYT
TRBV4-3,TRBJ2-5,ASSQVEGRGLKETQY
TRBV3-1,TRBJ2-1,ASSQDFSSYNEQF
TRBV7-9,TRBJ2-1,ASSSPGLAGDEQF
TRBV12-3/TRBV12-4,TRBJ2-1,ASSSHGGIYNEQF
TRBV12-3/TRBV12-4,TRBJ2-7,ASSPTDRGNSYEQY
TRBV7-9,TRBJ2-5,ASSLHGEVKY
TRBV20-1,TRBJ2-1,SLAGGQFSLF
TRBV20-1,TRBJ2-2,SASWLADNPNTGELF